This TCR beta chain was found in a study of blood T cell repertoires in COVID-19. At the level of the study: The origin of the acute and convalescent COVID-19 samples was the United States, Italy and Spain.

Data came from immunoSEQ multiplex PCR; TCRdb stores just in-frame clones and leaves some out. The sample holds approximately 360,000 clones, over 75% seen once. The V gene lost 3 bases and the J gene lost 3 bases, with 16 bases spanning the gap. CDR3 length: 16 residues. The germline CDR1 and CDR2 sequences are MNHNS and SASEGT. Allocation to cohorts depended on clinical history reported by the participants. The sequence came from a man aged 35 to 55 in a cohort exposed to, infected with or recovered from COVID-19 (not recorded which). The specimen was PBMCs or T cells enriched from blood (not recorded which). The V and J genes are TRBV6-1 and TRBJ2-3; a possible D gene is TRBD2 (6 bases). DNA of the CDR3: TGTGCCAGCAGTGATGAGCGGGTATATCGAACAGATACGCAGTATTTT. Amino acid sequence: CASSDERVYRTDTQYF.